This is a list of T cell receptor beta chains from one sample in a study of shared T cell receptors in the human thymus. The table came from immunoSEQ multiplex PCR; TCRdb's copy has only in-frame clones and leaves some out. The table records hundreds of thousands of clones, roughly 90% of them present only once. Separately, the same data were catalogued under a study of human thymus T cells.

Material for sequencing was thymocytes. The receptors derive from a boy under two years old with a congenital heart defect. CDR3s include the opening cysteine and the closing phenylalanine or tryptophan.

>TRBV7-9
CAGGSSGNTIYF
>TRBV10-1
CASSQKSSTDTQYF
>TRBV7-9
CASSHCSKEAFF
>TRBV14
CASSHPQDNQTYEQYF
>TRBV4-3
CASSQDEARTPYEQYF
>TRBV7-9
CASSAIGWGLTEAFF
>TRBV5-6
CASSFRTSGAETQYF
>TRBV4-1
CASSHENDRVPSYEQYF
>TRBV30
CAWGDGRYTEAFF
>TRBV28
CASSTEEYEQYF
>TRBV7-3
CASSLANRDGYTF
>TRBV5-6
CASSLADREAAGANVLTF
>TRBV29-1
CSVARQGAGYGYTF
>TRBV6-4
CASSKTENTEAFF
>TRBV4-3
CASSSPRTGEGNTIYF
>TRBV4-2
CASSQEIEGTDTQYF
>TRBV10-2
CASSELLAGGGQYF
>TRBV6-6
CASSPLTREEDNEQFF
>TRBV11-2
CASSFSPGDFSYEQYF
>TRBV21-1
CASSGGRLAGGPGTYEQYF
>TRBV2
CASTPGGRSKPNYGYTF
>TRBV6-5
CASSNRTATNEKLFF
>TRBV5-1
CASKAGDGYTF
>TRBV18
CASSPDSLSDRAGANVLTF
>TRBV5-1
CASSLWLAGDHEQYF
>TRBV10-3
CAISESKGAGNTIYF
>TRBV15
CATSRAGTSGPWSAQYF
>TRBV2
CASRPGQGSSPYGYTF
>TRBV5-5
CASSLVREQFF
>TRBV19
CASLVLALGEQYF
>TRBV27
CASRVGTRALLAFF
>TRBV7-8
CASSPRRDGTSGTDTQYF
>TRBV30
CAWSRQGEGTYSNQPQHF
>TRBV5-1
CASSLEGTSGYNEQFF
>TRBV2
CASSVVPPGRADYEQYF
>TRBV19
CASSIYRESSGNTIYF
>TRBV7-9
CASSPRVIDSASPSYEQYF
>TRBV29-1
CSARPGQGGGWRETQYF
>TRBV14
CASSQESGLEQFF
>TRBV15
CATSRDRSPNTEAFF
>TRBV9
CASSVGDRKSGGYTF
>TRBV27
CASGFSSGARDTQYF
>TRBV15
CATSREGLAGGLDTQYF
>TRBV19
CASSIMRFGDTIYF
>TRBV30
CAWTGGGQGYNEQFF
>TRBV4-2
CASSLRGLAGGPDTQYF
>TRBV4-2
CASSQDTQGEGAKNIQYF
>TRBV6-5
CASSLSYTGELFF
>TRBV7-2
CASSATSGRARNEQFF
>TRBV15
CATSTPGQGAHTGELFF
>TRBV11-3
CASSRRLTSTDTQYF
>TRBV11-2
CASSWEGGGTEAFF
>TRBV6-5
CASSRREVSGELFF
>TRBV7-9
CASSSSGSKETQYF
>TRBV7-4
CASSFPKPLSYTEAFF
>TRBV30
CAWSPRGNPSYEQYF
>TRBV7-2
CASSGGRTSGHEQYF
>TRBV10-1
CASSGLAGGPGLDTQYF
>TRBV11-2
CASRTTNNEQFF